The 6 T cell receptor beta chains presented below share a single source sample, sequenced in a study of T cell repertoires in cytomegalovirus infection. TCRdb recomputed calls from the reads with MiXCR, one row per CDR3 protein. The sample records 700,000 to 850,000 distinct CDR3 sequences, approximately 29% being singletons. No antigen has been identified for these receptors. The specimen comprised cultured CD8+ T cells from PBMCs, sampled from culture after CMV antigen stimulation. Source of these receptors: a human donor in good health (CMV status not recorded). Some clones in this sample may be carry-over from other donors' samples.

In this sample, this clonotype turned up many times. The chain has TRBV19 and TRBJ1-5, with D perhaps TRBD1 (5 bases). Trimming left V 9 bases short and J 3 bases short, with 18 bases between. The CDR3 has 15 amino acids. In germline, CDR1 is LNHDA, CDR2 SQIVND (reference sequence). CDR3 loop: CASRERQSYNQPQHF. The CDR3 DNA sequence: TGTGCCAGCCGAGAAAGACAGTCTTACAATCAGCCCCAGCATTTT.

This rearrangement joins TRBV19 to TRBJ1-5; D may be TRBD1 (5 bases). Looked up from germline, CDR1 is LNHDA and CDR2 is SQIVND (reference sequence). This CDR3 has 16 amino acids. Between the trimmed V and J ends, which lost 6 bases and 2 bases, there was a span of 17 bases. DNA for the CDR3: TGTGCCAGTAGCTGGCGTGGCAGGGAAGGCAATCAGCCCCAGCATTTT. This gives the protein CASSWRGREGNQPQHF.

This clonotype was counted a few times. The CDR3 DNA follows: TGCGCCAGCAGCCAACCACAGGGGCTTGAAGCTTTCTTT. Its translation is CASSQPQGLEAFF. The J gene is TRBJ1-1, the V gene TRBV4-1, with TRBD1 identical over 7 bases. The CDR3 totals 13 residues. Germline lookup yields CDR1 MGHRA and CDR2 YSYEKL. V lost 2 bases, J lost 7 bases, and 4 bases stayed unmatched.

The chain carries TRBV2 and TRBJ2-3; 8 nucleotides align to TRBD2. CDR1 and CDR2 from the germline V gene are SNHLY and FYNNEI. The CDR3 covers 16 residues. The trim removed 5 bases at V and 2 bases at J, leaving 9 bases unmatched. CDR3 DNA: TGTGCCAGCAGTAAAGGGGGGACTAGATACACAGATACGCAGTATTTT. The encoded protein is CASSKGGTRYTDTQYF.

The CDR3: CASRTSTGTTDTQYF. The CDR3 DNA is TGCGCCAGCAGGACCTCGACAGGGACCACAGATACGCAGTATTTT. The chain recombines TRBV4-1 with TRBJ2-3; TRBD1 matches at 7 bases. The CDR3 is 15 amino acids. Germline trimming cut 6 bases from V and 2 bases from J; bases unmatched to any gene: 8. CDR1 and CDR2 from the germline V gene are MGHRA and YSYEKL.

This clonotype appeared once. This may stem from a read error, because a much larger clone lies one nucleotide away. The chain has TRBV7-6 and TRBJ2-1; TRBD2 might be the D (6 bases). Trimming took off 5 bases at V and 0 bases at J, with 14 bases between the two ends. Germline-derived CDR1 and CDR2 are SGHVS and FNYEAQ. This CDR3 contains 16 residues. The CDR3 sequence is CASSPRDFSSYNEQFF. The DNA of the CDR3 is TGTGCCAGCAGCCCCAGGGACTTCAGCTCCTACAATGAGCAGTTCTTC.